Presented here are 26 T cell receptor beta chains from one specimen sequenced in a study of T cell responses to AZD1222 COVID-19 vaccine. The protocol was immunoSEQ multiplex PCR, while the TCRdb copy is restricted to in-frame clones and leaves out a portion. The repertoire holds 75,000 to 90,000 clones, 80% to 90% seen once, with about 12% in the top ten. This specimen was peripheral blood, taken 28 days after the second AZD1222 dose. These receptors were taken from an adult who received the AZD1222 COVID-19 vaccine.

V usage is TRBV24-1 and J usage is TRBJ2-6; TRBD2 might be the D (5 bases). Trimming took 3 bases from V and 0 from J, leaving 14 bases between them. CDR1 is KGHDR, CDR2 SFDVKD, per germline. The CDR3 consists of 18 residues. CDR3 in DNA: TGTGCCACCAGTGATACTAGGCGACCCAACTCTGGGGCCAACGTCCTGACTTTC. Its protein product is CATSDTRRPNSGANVLTF.

The gene calls are TRBV11-3 and TRBJ2-7; D unclear. The CDR3 has 11 residues. The V gene's germline CDR1 is SGHNT and CDR2 YENEEA. The V end lost 5 bases, the J end lost 3 bases, and 5 bases lay between the germline ends. CDR3 nucleotides: TGTGCCAGCAGCACCTACTACGAGCAGTACTTC. Translated: CASSTYYEQYF.

The chain links TRBV7-8 to TRBJ2-7; D may correspond to TRBD1 or TRBD2 (5 bases each). Trimming stripped 5 bases from V and 6 bases from J, with 14 bases between. Per germline, CDR1 SGHVS and CDR2 FQNEAQ. CDR3 size: 13 residues. CDR3 nucleotide sequence: TGTGCCAGCAGCCGAATTGATGGGGGCGAGCAGTACTTC. Its translation is CASSRIDGGEQYF. The variable domain in full, with the rest retrieved from reference TRBV7-8 and TRBJ2-7, is GAGVSQSPRYKVAKRGQDVALRCDPISGHVSLFWYQQALGQGPEFLTYFQNEAQLDKSGLPSDRFFAERPEGSVSTLKIQRTQQEDSAVYLCASSRIDGGEQYFGPGTRLTVT.

The chain combines TRBV7-2 with TRBJ2-7, with 7 bases that match TRBD1. With V trimmed by 4 bases and J by 5 bases, 11 bases remained unmatched. Germline CDR1 is SGHTA and CDR2 is FQGNSA. The CDR3 sequence is 15 residues long. The CDR3 DNA reads as TGTGCCAGCAGCTCGAACTCGGGACAGCGGAACGAGCAGTACTTC. It codes for CASSSNSGQRNEQYF.

Note on this clone: A read error may produce the germline difference seen at one junction end. The chain combines TRBV6-6 with TRBJ2-7, with D perhaps being TRBD1 or TRBD2 (5 bases each). CDR1 MNHNY and CDR2 SVGAGI come from the germline V gene (reference sequence). The CDR3 has 14 residues. In DNA form, the CDR3 reads TGTGCCAGCAGTTACTCGAGAGGGGAATACGAGCAGTACTTT. Translated, it gives CASSYSRGEYEQYF.

This CDR3 reads CAISELKRERGDTQYF. DNA for the CDR3: TGTGCCATCAGTGAGCTTAAGCGGGAGAGGGGGGATACGCAGTATTTT. The chain joins TRBV10-3 to TRBJ2-3; TRBD2 matches 8 bases. Germline V CDR1 and CDR2: ENHRY, SYGVKD. J lost 6 bases, V lost 2 bases, and 10 bases had no gene match. The CDR3 contains 16 residues.

The genes are TRBV25-1 and TRBJ1-2; tentatively, D is TRBD1 (6 bases). The CDR3 contains 14 residues. V lost 1 base, J lost 4 bases, and 10 bases lay in between. CDR1 MGHDK and CDR2 SYGVNS come from the germline V gene. CDR3 protein: CASSEWGQVYGYTF. The CDR3 DNA is TGTGCCAGCAGTGAATGGGGACAAGTCTATGGCTACACCTTC.

The gene calls are TRBV11-3 and TRBJ2-2; TRBD1 matches at 10 bases. V was pared by 5 bases and J by 3 bases, with 3 bases of the junction left unmatched. This CDR3 comprises 15 residues. The germline V gene encodes CDR1 SGHNT and CDR2 YENEEA. CDR3 amino acids: CASSPGQGDTGELFF. CDR3 DNA sequence: TGTGCCAGCAGCCCAGGACAGGGGGACACCGGGGAGCTGTTTTTT.

V gene TRBV28 combines with J gene TRBJ2-6; perhaps TRBD2 as D (6 bases). The ends were cut back, 2 bases at V and 1 base at J, with 6 bases in the middle. CDR1 and CDR2 from the germline V gene are MDHEN and SYDVKM. This CDR3 has 15 amino acids. The CDR3 reads CASSLAGSGANVLTF. CDR3 coding DNA: TGTGCCAGCAGTTTAGCGGGGTCTGGGGCCAACGTCCTGACTTTC.

This clone has only one observation. J is TRBJ2-7 and V is TRBV6-1; 7 nucleotides line up with TRBD2. The CDR3 consists of 16 residues. With V trimmed by 2 bases and J by 2 bases, 9 bases remained unmatched. CDR1 and CDR2 (germline): MNHNS, SASEGT. The CDR3 bases are TGTGCCAGCAGTGAAAAAAGGGGCGGGGGTGCCTACGAGCAGTACGTC. The encoded protein is CASSEKRGGGAYEQYV.

The V gene is TRBV6-5, the J gene TRBJ1-1; 7 nucleotides align to TRBD1. J gave up 0 bases and V 6 bases, and 4 bases lay outside the gene matches. The CDR3 loop spans 14 amino acids. Germline CDR1 reads MNHEY; CDR2 reads SVGAGI. Here the CDR3 reads CASRAGTVNTEAFF. The CDR3 coding sequence is TGTGCCAGCAGGGCCGGGACAGTGAACACTGAAGCTTTCTTT.

V gene TRBV11-3 combines with J gene TRBJ1-2; tentatively, D is TRBD1 (5 bases). This CDR3 is built from 13 residues. The V end was cut by 3 bases, the J end by 7 bases, with 12 bases between. Germline V gene sequence: CDR1 SGHNT, CDR2 YENEEA. The CDR3: CASSFRGTGGYTF. In DNA form, the CDR3 reads TGTGCCAGCAGCTTCCGGGGCACGGGTGGCTACACCTTC.

The chain combines TRBV3-1 (or the pseudogene TRBV3-2) with TRBJ2-4; D remains unclear. The CDR3 is made up of 15 amino acids. V lost 1 base to trimming and J lost 9 bases, with 16 bases between them. CDR1 and CDR2 (germline): LGHDT, YNNKEL (reference sequence). The CDR3 reads CASSQGPDRDGIQYF. The CDR3 DNA is TGTGCCAGCAGCCAAGGTCCCGACCGAGACGGCATTCAGTACTTC.

J is TRBJ2-1 and V is TRBV6-1; 9 nucleotides match TRBD2. Germline CDR1 reads MNHNS; CDR2 reads SASEGT. Germline trimming cut 1 base from V and 7 bases from J; bases unmatched to any gene: 5. The CDR3 has 15 residues. This chain's CDR3 is CASSEGGLAKNEQFF. The CDR3 DNA reads TGTGCCAGCAGTGAAGGCGGACTAGCGAAGAATGAGCAGTTCTTC.

The count of this clone is one. The chain has TRBV18 and TRBJ2-1; D remains unclear. The V gene's germline CDR1 is KGHSH and CDR2 LQKENI. The CDR3 spans 15 residues. Trimming stripped 0 bases from V and 6 bases from J, with 12 bases between. CDR3 sequence: CASSPPSTPGNEQFF. DNA of the CDR3: TGTGCCAGCTCACCACCCTCGACCCCTGGCAATGAGCAGTTCTTC. Combining the CDR3 with reference TRBV18 and TRBJ2-1 gives the whole variable domain NAGVMQNPRHLVRRRGQEARLRCSPMKGHSHVYWYRQLPEEGLKFMVYLQKENIIDESGMPKERFSAEFPKEGPSILRIQQVVRGDSAAYFCASSPPSTPGNEQFFGPGTRLTVL.

With respect to this clone: This same CDR3 is encoded by further DNA sequences in the sample. The J gene is TRBJ2-1, the V gene TRBV29-1; no clear D gene. This CDR3 region has 11 residues. CDR1 and CDR2 (germline): SQVTM, ANQGSEA. The ends were cut back, 3 bases at V and 8 bases at J, with 8 bases in the middle. CDR3 bases: TGCAGCGTTGATAGGGCGGATGAGCAGTTCTTC. As protein: CSVDRADEQFF.

The chain recombines TRBV11-3 with TRBJ1-2; 9 bases agree with TRBD1. Germline lookup yields CDR1 SGHNT and CDR2 YENEEA. The CDR3 runs 16 residues. The J segment lost 4 bases and the V segment lost 1 base, leaving 7 bases of the junction unmatched. The CDR3: CASSLAPATGGYGYTF. For the CDR3, the DNA is TGTGCCAGCAGCTTAGCCCCCGCGACAGGGGGCTATGGCTACACCTTC. The full variable domain, its missing parts supplied by reference TRBV11-3 and TRBJ1-2, is EAGVVQSPRYKIIEKKQPVAFWCNPISGHNTLYWYLQNLGQGPELLIRYENEEAVDDSQLPKDRFSAERLKGVDSTLKIQPAELGDSAVYLCASSLAPATGGYGYTFGSGTRLTVV.

The chain is built from TRBV19 and TRBJ2-2; D possibly corresponds to TRBD1 (6 bases). This CDR3 is 17 amino acids long. V lost 0 bases to trimming and J lost 1 base, with 12 bases between them. Germline V gene sequence: CDR1 LNHDA, CDR2 SQIVND (reference sequence). Written as DNA, the CDR3 is TGTGCCAGTAGTATAGACCTCAGGGGCCAGAACACCGGGGAGCTGTTTTTT. This encodes CASSIDLRGQNTGELFF.

The V gene is TRBV19, the J gene TRBJ1-5, with D perhaps matching TRBD1 (5 bases). CDR3 length: 14 residues. V lost 3 bases to trimming and J lost 9 bases, with 15 bases between them. Looked up from germline, CDR1 is LNHDA and CDR2 is SQIVND (reference sequence). CDR3 amino acids: CASSILTGQAPQHF. CDR3 nucleotides: TGTGCCAGTAGTATTTTAACAGGTCAGGCGCCCCAGCATTTT.

This clone occurred once. CDR3 coding DNA: TGTGCCAGCAGCCCATCTTCCTACGAGCAGTACGTC. This sequence encodes CASSPSSYEQYV. V is TRBV11-2 and J is TRBJ2-7; D is ambiguous. The CDR3 consists of 12 residues. The germline CDR1 and CDR2 sequences are SGHAT and FQNNGV. V dropped 5 bases and J dropped 1 base, with 6 bases sitting between them.

The V and J genes are TRBV20-1 and TRBJ1-2; possibly TRBD1 for D (5 bases). The germline V gene encodes CDR1 DFQATT and CDR2 SNEGSKA (reference sequence). Between the trimmed V and J ends, which lost 6 bases and 7 bases, there was a span of 18 bases. The CDR3 loop spans 13 amino acids. The chain's CDR3 is CSASRQYSAGYTF. The CDR3 DNA reads TGCAGTGCCAGTAGACAGTATTCGGCTGGCTACACCTTC.

Points on this clone: The junction departs from germline at one end; a sequencing error may be responsible. This chain connects TRBV3-1 (or the pseudogene TRBV3-2) to TRBJ1-6; no reliable D call. Looked up from germline, CDR1 is LGHDT and CDR2 is YNNKEL (reference sequence). The CDR3 covers 14 residues. The CDR3 DNA reads as TGTGCCAGCACCCAAGAGGGAGGGTTAGCGCCCCTCCACTTT. This gives the protein CASTQEGGLAPLHF.

The chain uses TRBV4-3 and TRBJ2-3, with 12 bases lining up with TRBD2. CDR3 size: 18 residues. V lost 0 bases, J lost 5 bases, and 9 bases stayed unmatched. Germline-derived CDR1 and CDR2 are LGHNA and YSLEER. Written as DNA, the CDR3 is TGCGCCAGCAGCCAAGAACCTAGCGGGAGGGCAGGGGGAGATACGCAGTATTTT. Amino acids: CASSQEPSGRAGGDTQYF.

For this clone: The same CDR3 can be traced to other DNA sequences in this sample. This chain links TRBV5-1 with TRBJ1-6, with a weak D call TRBD1 (5 bases). The CDR3 totals 18 residues. The germline gives CDR1 SGHRS, CDR2 YFSETQ. Trimming removed 0 bases from V and 7 bases from J, with 20 bases in between. CDR3 loop: CASSLEGLDRNRNSPLHF. The CDR3 DNA is TGCGCCAGCAGCTTGGAGGGGCTCGACAGAAACAGAAATTCACCCCTCCACTTT.

This chain uses TRBV7-2 with TRBJ2-3, with a weak D call TRBD1 (5 bases). CDR1 and CDR2 from the germline V gene are SGHTA and FQGNSA. Trimming removed 2 bases from V and 5 bases from J, with 11 bases in between. The CDR3 length is 14 residues. CDR3 sequence reads: CASSLQQGGDTQYF. CDR3 DNA: TGTGCCAGCAGCTTACAGCAGGGTGGAGATACGCAGTATTTT.

The chain joins TRBV3-1 (or the pseudogene TRBV3-2) to TRBJ1-6; a weak D match, TRBD1 (5 bases). The CDR3 extends over 14 amino acids. Trimming cost V 1 base and J 7 bases, with 8 bases left between them. Germline assignment: CDR1 LGHDT and CDR2 YNNKEL (reference sequence). The CDR3 coding sequence is TGTGCCAGCAGCCAAGGGGGCCCCAATTCACCCCTCCACTTT. It encodes CASSQGGPNSPLHF.